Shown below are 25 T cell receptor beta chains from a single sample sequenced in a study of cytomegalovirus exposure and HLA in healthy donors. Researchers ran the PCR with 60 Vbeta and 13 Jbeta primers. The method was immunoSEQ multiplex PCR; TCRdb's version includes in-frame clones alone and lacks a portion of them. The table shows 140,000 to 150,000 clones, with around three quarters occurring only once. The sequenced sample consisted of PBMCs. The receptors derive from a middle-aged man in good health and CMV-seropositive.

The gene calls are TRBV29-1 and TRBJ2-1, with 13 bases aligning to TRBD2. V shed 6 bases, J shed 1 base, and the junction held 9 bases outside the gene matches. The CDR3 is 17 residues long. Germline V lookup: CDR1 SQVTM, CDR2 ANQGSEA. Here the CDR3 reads CSVTPGTSGTSYNEQFF. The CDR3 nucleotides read TGCAGCGTGACTCCCGGGACTAGCGGGACTTCCTACAATGAGCAGTTCTTC.

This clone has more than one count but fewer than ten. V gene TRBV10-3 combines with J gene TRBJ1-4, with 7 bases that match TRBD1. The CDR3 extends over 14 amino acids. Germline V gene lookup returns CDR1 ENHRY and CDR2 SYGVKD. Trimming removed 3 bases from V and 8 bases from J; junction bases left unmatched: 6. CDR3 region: CAISEQQGREKLFF. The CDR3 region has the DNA TGTGCCATCAGTGAACAACAGGGGCGGGAAAAACTGTTTTTT.

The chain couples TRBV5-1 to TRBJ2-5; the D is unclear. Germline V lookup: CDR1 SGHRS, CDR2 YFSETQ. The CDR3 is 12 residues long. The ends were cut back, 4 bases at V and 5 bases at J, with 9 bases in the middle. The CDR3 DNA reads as TGCGCCAGCAGCCCCCTCGGGGAGACCCAGTACTTC. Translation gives CASSPLGETQYF.

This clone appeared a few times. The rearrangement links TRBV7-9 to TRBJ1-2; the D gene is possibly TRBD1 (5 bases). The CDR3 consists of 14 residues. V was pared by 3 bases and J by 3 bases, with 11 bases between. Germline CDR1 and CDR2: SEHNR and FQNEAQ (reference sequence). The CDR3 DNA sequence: TGTGCCAGCAGCTTCAGGGAGGTCGACTATGGCTACACCTTC. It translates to CASSFREVDYGYTF.

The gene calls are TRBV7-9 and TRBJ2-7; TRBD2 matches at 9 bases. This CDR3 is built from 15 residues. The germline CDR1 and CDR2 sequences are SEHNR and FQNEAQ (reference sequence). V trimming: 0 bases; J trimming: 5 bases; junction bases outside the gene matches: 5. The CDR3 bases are TGTGCCAGCAGCTTAGCTGGTAGCGGGAGTCACGAGCAGTACTTC. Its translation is CASSLAGSGSHEQYF.

CDR3 loop: CASSPGTARPNTGELFF. The CDR3 DNA reads TGTGCCAGCAGTCCAGGGACAGCCCGCCCGAACACCGGGGAGCTGTTTTTT. The chain is built from TRBV27 and TRBJ2-2, with 7 nucleotides matching TRBD1. Germline V lookup: CDR1 MNHEY, CDR2 SMNVEV (reference sequence). With V trimmed by 5 bases and J by 0 bases, 9 bases remained unmatched. The CDR3 runs 17 residues.

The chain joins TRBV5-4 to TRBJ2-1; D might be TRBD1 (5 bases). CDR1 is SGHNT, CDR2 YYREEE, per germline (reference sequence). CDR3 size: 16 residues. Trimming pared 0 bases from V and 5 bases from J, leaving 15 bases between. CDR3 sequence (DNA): TGTGCCAGCAGCTTGGATTCCGGAAGGGGAAACAATGAGCAGTTCTTC. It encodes CASSLDSGRGNNEQFF.

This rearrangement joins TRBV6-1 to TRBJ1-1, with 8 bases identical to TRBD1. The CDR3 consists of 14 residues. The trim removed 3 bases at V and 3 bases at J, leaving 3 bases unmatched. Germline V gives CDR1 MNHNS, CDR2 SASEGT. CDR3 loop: CASSDSGGYTEAFF. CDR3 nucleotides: TGTGCCAGCAGTGATTCAGGGGGCTACACTGAAGCTTTCTTT.

This CDR3 is CASRGLGNTGELFF. CDR3 nucleotide sequence: TGTGCCAGCAGGGGACTAGGGAACACCGGGGAGCTGTTTTTT. The rearrangement links TRBV6-1 to TRBJ2-2; 8 nucleotides agree with TRBD2. Germline values: CDR1 MNHNS, CDR2 SASEGT. J gave up 1 base and V 6 bases, and 1 base lay outside the gene matches. There are 14 residues in the CDR3.

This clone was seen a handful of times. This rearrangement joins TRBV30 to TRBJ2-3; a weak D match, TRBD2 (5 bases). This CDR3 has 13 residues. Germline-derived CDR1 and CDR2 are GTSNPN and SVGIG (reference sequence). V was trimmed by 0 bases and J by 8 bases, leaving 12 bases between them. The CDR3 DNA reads TGTGCCTGGAGTGTAACCCTGGCGGGTACGCAGTATTTT. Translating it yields CAWSVTLAGTQYF.

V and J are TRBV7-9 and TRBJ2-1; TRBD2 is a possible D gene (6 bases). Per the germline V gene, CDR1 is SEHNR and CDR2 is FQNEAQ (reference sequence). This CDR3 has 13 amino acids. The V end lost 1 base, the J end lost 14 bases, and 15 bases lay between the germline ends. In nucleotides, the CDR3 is TGTGCCAGCAGCTTAGGGCTCGGCGGGATAAAGTTCTTC. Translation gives CASSLGLGGIKFF.

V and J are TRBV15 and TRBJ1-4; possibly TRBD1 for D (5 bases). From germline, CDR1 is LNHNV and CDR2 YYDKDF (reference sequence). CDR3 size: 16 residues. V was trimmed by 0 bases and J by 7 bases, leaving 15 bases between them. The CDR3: CATSRDLPARGEKLFF. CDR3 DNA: TGTGCCACCAGCAGAGATTTGCCCGCAAGGGGTGAAAAACTGTTTTTT.

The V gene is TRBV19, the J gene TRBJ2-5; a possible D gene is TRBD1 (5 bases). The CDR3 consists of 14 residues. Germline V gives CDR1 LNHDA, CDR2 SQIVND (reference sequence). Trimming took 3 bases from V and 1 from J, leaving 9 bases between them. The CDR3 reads CASSIGQGQETQYF. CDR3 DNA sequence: TGTGCCAGTAGTATCGGGCAGGGCCAAGAGACCCAGTACTTC. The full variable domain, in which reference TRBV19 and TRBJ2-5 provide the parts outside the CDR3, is DGGITQSPKYLFRKEGQNVTLSCEQNLNHDAMYWYRQDPGQGLRLIYYSQIVNDFQKGDIAEGYSVSREKKESFPLTVTSAQKNPTAFYLCASSIGQGQETQYFGPGTRLLVL.

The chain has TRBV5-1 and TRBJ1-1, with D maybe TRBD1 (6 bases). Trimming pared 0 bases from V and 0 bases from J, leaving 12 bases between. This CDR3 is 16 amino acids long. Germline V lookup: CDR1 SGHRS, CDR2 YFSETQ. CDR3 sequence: CASSLDLTGLNTEAFF. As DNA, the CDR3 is TGCGCCAGCAGCTTGGACCTGACAGGCCTGAACACTGAAGCTTTCTTT. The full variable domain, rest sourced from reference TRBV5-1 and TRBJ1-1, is KAGVTQTPRYLIKTRGQQVTLSCSPISGHRSVSWYQQTPGQGLQFLFEYFSETQRNKGNFPGRFSGRQFSNSRSEMNVSTLELGDSALYLCASSLDLTGLNTEAFFGQGTRLTVV.

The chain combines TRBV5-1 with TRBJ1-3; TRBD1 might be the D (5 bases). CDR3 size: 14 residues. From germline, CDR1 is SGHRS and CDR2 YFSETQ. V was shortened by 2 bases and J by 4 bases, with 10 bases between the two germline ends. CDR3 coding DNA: TGCGCCAGCAGCTTTGCGGGGGAAGGAAACACCATATATTTT. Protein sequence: CASSFAGEGNTIYF.

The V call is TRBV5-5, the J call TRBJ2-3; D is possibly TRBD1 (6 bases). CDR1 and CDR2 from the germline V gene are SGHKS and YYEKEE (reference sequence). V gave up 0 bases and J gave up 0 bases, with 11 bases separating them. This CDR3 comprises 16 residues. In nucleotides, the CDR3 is TGTGCCAGCAGCTTGGGTGACAGGAGAAGCACAGATACGCAGTATTTT. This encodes CASSLGDRRSTDTQYF.

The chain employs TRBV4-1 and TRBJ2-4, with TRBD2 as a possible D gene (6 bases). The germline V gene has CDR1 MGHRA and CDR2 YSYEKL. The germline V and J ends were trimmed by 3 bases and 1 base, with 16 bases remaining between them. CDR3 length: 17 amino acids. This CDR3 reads CASSHPGSGAAKNIQYF. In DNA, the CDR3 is TGCGCCAGCAGCCACCCCGGGAGTGGAGCGGCCAAAAACATTCAGTACTTC.

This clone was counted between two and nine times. CDR3 nucleotides: TGCAGCGTTGAGAGGAAGCTAAGCACAGATACGCAGTATTTT. Protein product: CSVERKLSTDTQYF. This chain links TRBV29-1 with TRBJ2-3, with unresolved D. Trimming removed 3 bases from V and 0 bases from J, with 10 bases in between. The CDR3 has 14 residues. The germline V gene encodes CDR1 SQVTM and CDR2 ANQGSEA.

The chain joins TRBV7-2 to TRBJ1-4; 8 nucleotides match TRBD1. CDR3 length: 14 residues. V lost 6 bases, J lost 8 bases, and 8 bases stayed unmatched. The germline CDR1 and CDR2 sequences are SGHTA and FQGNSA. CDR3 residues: CASSLDRGSEKLFF. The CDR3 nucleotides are TGTGCCAGCAGTCTAGACAGGGGATCGGAAAAACTGTTTTTT.

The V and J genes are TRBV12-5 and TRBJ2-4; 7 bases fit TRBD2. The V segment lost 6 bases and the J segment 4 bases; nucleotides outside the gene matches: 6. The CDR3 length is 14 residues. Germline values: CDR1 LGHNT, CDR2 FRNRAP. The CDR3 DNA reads TGTGCTAGTGGCAGGCGGGAGCTTAAAAACATTCAGTACTTC. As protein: CASGRRELKNIQYF. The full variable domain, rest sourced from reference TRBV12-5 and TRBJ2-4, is DARVTQTPRHKVTEMGQEVTMRCQPILGHNTVFWYRQTMMQGLELLAYFRNRAPLDDSGMPKDRFSAEMPDATLATLKIQPSEPRDSAVYFCASGRRELKNIQYFGAGTRLSVL.

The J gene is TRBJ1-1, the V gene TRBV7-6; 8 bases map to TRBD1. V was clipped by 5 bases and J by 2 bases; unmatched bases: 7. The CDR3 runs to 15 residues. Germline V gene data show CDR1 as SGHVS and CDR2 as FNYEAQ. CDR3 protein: CASSATTGVNTEAFF. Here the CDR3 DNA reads TGTGCCAGCAGCGCAACGACAGGGGTAAACACTGAAGCTTTCTTT.

DNA of the CDR3: TGCGCCAGCAGCTGGGGACAGGGGGGCTCCTACAATGAGCAGTTCTTC. It codes for CASSWGQGGSYNEQFF. The rearrangement joins TRBV5-1 to TRBJ2-1, with 11 bases identical to TRBD1. Trimming removed 3 bases from V and 0 bases from J; junction bases left unmatched: 2. From germline, CDR1 is SGHRS and CDR2 YFSETQ. The CDR3 has 16 amino acids.

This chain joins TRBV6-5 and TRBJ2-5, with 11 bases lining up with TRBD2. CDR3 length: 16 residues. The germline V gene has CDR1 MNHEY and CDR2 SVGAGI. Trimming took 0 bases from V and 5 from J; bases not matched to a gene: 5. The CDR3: CASSYSSSSGRETQYF. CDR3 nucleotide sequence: TGTGCCAGCAGTTACTCGAGTTCTAGCGGGAGGGAGACCCAGTACTTC.

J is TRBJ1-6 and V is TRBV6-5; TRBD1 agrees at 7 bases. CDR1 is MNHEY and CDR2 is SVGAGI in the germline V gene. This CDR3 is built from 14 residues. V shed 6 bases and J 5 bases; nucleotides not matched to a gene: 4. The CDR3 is CASSRDSNNSPLHF. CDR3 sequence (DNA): TGTGCCAGCAGCCGGGACAGTAATAATTCACCCCTCCACTTT.

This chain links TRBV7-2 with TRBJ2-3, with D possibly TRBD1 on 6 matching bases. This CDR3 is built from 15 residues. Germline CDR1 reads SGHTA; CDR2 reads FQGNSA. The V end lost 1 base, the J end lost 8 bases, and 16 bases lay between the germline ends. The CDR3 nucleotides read TGTGCCAGCAGCTTAGGGACCGGGACAAAGGGTACGCAGTATTTT. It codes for CASSLGTGTKGTQYF.